Described below is a single TCR beta chain sequence and its context. The antigen remains undetermined. The sample is drawn from a study of cytomegalovirus exposure and HLA in healthy donors. PCR amplification relied on 60 Vbeta primers (plus 13 Jbeta primers). Here immunoSEQ multiplex PCR was the method, and the copy in TCRdb shows in-frame clones only, minus some. The sample has approximately 81,000 clones, about 68% seen once. Overall study results and limits: Later analysis demonstrated an association between a missense DCLRE1C variant and TCR beta V- and J-gene trimming.

Input material: PBMCs. This sequence was found in a man in his forties in good health and CMV-seropositive.

CDR3: CSVVRGQVLSNEQFF. Written as DNA, the CDR3 is TGCAGCGTTGTGAGGGGGCAGGTATTAAGCAATGAGCAGTTCTTC. V is TRBV29-1 and J is TRBJ2-1, with 7 nucleotides matching TRBD1. Trimming cost V 4 bases and J 6 bases; bases outside gene matches: 12. The germline V gene has CDR1 SQVTM and CDR2 ANQGSEA. The CDR3 covers 15 residues.